This TCR beta chain was obtained from a study of CD8 T cells in ankylosing spondylitis. Findings of the study overall: Some motif variants had been reported before (in reactive arthritis synovial fluid and blood). Seemingly distinctive of ankylosing spondylitis blood was a TCR beta motif formed by eight highly homologous variants.

The V and J ends lost 2 bases and 6 bases, in that order; junction bases with no gene match: 5. CDR3 length: 16 residues. Germline V CDR1 and CDR2: LGHNA, YNFKEQ. This clonotype was seen many times. The target antigen is unknown. Quantitative 5'-RACE with molecular barcodes produced the TCR beta libraries. TCRdb passed the 5' RACE reads through MiXCR, listing each CDR3 protein once. This sample yields around 88,000 distinct CDR3 sequences, of which roughly 9.6% are seen a single time; approximately 4.6% belongs to the top ten. This clonotype was obtained from a male donor with ankylosing spondylitis or in good health (not recorded which). The sequenced material came from blood, either unsorted or a sorted T cell fraction (not recorded which). The chain links TRBV4-2 to TRBJ2-1; 12 positions agree with TRBD2. Here the CDR3 DNA reads TGTGCCAGCAGCCAACGGACTAGCGGGGCCTCCAATGAGCAGTTCTTC. This encodes CASSQRTSGASNEQFF.